This T cell receptor beta chain stems from a study of post-analysis software for immune sequencing data. Overall study results and limits: TRBV5-6, TRBV5-1 and TRBV20-1 belonged to a set of roughly five TRBV segments that were more frequent in patients than controls.

On this clonotype itself: Antigen unknown.

The library was made from cDNA and included unique molecular identifiers. TCRdb analysed the PCR reads with MiXCR anew, one entry per CDR3 protein. The sample has roughly 800,000 distinct CDR3 sequences, about 45% seen once; the top ten hold over 4.5%. V lost 4 bases and J lost 0; bases outside the gene matches: 11. Germline CDR1 and CDR2: LGHDT and YNNKEL (reference sequence). CDR3 length equals 17 residues. J is TRBJ2-7 and V is TRBV3-1, with 8 bases aligning to TRBD2. The receptor's source is a girl aged 5-17 years with multiple sclerosis. The sequenced sample was blood. In DNA, the CDR3 is TGTGCCAGCAGCCCCGGACTAGCACCTATGGGCTCCTACGAGCAGTACTTC. Translating gives CASSPGLAPMGSYEQYF.